This is a list of T cell receptor beta chains from one sample in a study of technical replicates of blood from four donors. Clones were sequenced by immunoSEQ multiplex PCR, and TCRdb holds only the in-frame ones, with some missing. The sample has about 81,000 clones; about 96% are singletons. What was sequenced was T cells isolated from PBMCs. The receptors were sampled from a human donor in good health. The CDR3 runs from the conserved cysteine through the conserved F or W. D genes are given only for firm matches. Size tells how often a clone was seen (once, few, many) or the class of an expanded clone, and some rows leave it out.

j_call v_call clone_size d_call cdr3_aa cdr3_nt
TRBJ1-6 TRBV19 . . CASGEGIRGSYNSPLHF TGTGCCAGTGGGGAAGGGATTCGGGGCTCCTATAATTCACCCCTCCACTTT
TRBJ1-2 TRBV2 . TRBD1 CASRAGGIGYTF TGTGCCAGCAGGGCAGGGGGGATTGGCTACACCTTC
TRBJ2-6 TRBV30 . TRBD1 CAWSVIRQGVSLGANVLTF TGTGCCTGGAGTGTAATCCGACAGGGTGTCTCTCTTGGGGCCAACGTCCTGACTTTC
TRBJ1-2 TRBV7-9 . . CASSPSGGAGLYYGYTF TGTGCCAGCAGCCCGTCGGGGGGCGCGGGTCTCTACTATGGCTACACCTTC
TRBJ2-4 TRBV29-1 . . CSVTSFLDIQYF TGCAGCGTTACTAGTTTCCTGGACATTCAGTACTTC
TRBJ2-2 TRBV18 . . CASSPEVVTGELFF TGTGCCAGCTCACCTGAGGTTGTCACCGGGGAGCTGTTTTTT
TRBJ1-2 TRBV4-1 . TRBD1 CASSQGTGKAEGYTF TGCGCCAGCAGCCAAGGGACAGGGAAGGCGGAAGGCTACACCTTC
TRBJ2-7 TRBV7-2 . . CASSPGFSYEQYF TGTGCCAGCAGCCCGGGATTCTCCTACGAGCAGTACTTC
TRBJ2-7 TRBV18 . TRBD1 CASSVRQGANEQYF TGTGCCAGCTCAGTGCGACAGGGGGCAAACGAGCAGTACTTC
TRBJ2-5 TRBV9 . TRBD2 CASSVQNGGAGETQYF TGTGCCAGCAGCGTTCAAAACGGGGGGGCAGGGGAGACCCAGTACTTC
TRBJ2-1 TRBV12-5 . . CASGLELGGRLYNEQFF TGTGCTAGTGGTTTGGAGCTCGGGGGACGGTTATACAATGAGCAGTTCTTC
TRBJ2-1 TRBV7-8 . TRBD2 CASSPSGGALDEQFF TGTGCCAGCAGCCCTAGCGGGGGGGCTTTGGATGAGCAGTTCTTC
TRBJ2-1 TRBV6-6 . TRBD2 CASSYSVGGANNEQFF TGTGCCAGCAGTTACTCGGTCGGGGGGGCTAACAATGAGCAGTTCTTC
TRBJ2-1 TRBV9 . . CASSLDPSVAYNEQFF TGTGCCAGCAGCTTAGATCCTAGCGTTGCCTACAATGAGCAGTTCTTC
TRBJ1-2 TRBV20-1 once . CSARGGGGYTF TGCAGTGCTAGAGGTGGAGGAGGCTACACCTTC
TRBJ2-7 TRBV4-2 . . CASSQAGAGVPYEQYF TGTGCCAGCAGCCAAGCAGGGGCGGGAGTTCCCTACGAGCAGTACTTC
TRBJ2-1 TRBV5-4 . TRBD2 CASSSPGLAGGGNEQFF TGTGCCAGCAGTTCACCGGGACTAGCGGGAGGGGGCAATGAGCAGTTCTTC
TRBJ1-5 TRBV5-6 . . CASSLAGSQPQHF TGTGCCAGCAGCTTGGCGGGATCCCAGCCCCAGCATTTT
TRBJ1-2 TRBV11-3 . TRBD1 CASSLELGQGGNGYTF TGTGCCAGCAGCTTAGAATTGGGACAGGGGGGAAACGGCTACACCTTC
TRBJ1-2 TRBV19 . . CASSIHRAYGYTF TGTGCCAGTAGTATCCACAGGGCCTATGGCTACACCTTC
TRBJ2-1 TRBV4-1 . TRBD1 CASSLRTGQGLDNEQFF TGCGCCAGCAGCCTACGCACGGGACAGGGTTTGGACAATGAGCAGTTCTTC
TRBJ1-1 TRBV7-9 . . CASSLALMNTEAFF TGTGCCAGCAGCTTAGCTCTTATGAACACTGAAGCTTTCTTT
TRBJ1-3 TRBV4-1 . TRBD1 CASSQGRQGAGNTIYF TGCGCCAGCAGCCAAGGACGACAGGGGGCTGGAAACACCATATATTTT
TRBJ1-5 TRBV4-1 . . CASSQVTLAYSNQPQHF TGCGCCAGCAGCCAAGTAACATTGGCTTATAGCAATCAGCCCCAGCATTTT
TRBJ2-7 TRBV4-1 once . CASRGVPNSYEQYF TGCGCCAGCAGAGGGGTACCTAACTCCTACGAGCAGTACTTC
TRBJ1-2 TRBV6-5 . TRBD1 CASSYSGTGMGYTF TGTGCCAGCAGTTACTCCGGGACAGGGATGGGCTACACCTTC
TRBJ1-1 TRBV5-1 . . CASSLVGGEAFF TGCGCCAGCAGCTTGGTGGGAGGAGAAGCTTTCTTT
TRBJ2-7 TRBV18 once . CASSPPAGASYEQYF TGTGCCAGCTCACCACCAGCCGGAGCCTCCTACGAGCAGTACTTC
TRBJ1-3 TRBV6-5 . . CASTFEDTIYF TGTGCCAGCACCTTCGAGGACACCATATATTTT
TRBJ1-4 TRBV9 . . CASSVAQGAGMEKLFF TGTGCCAGCAGCGTGGCACAAGGGGCAGGGATGGAAAAACTGTTTTTT
TRBJ2-7 TRBV6-1 . TRBD1 CASRDRGSYEQYF TGTGCCAGCAGGGACAGGGGTTCCTACGAGCAGTACTTC
TRBJ1-3 TRBV28 . . CASRIQGHSGNTIYF TGTGCCAGCAGAATACAGGGACACTCTGGAAACACCATATATTTT
TRBJ1-2 TRBV28 . TRBD1 CASRTTGVGYGYTF TGTGCCAGCAGGACCACAGGGGTCGGTTATGGCTACACCTTC
TRBJ2-7 TRBV18 . TRBD1 CASSPGTGGRFVYEQYF TGTGCCAGCTCACCCGGGACAGGGGGTCGTTTTGTCTACGAGCAGTACTTC
TRBJ2-1 TRBV19 . TRBD1 CASTITDRGIYNEQFF TGTGCCAGTACTATCACGGACAGGGGAATCTACAATGAGCAGTTCTTC
TRBJ2-7 TRBV28 . . CASSKLDTYEQYF TGTGCCAGCAGCAAACTGGACACCTACGAGCAGTACTTC
TRBJ2-4 TRBV27 . . CASSPSRQTKNIQYF TGTGCCAGCAGCCCATCTAGGCAGACTAAAAACATTCAGTACTTC
TRBJ2-2 TRBV10-3 . TRBD1 CAISWDSPNTGELFF TGTGCCATCAGCTGGGACAGCCCGAACACCGGGGAGCTGTTTTTT
TRBJ2-1 TRBV10-2 once TRBD1 CASSDQDRALKNEQFF TGCGCCAGCAGTGATCAAGACAGGGCTTTGAAGAATGAGCAGTTCTTC
TRBJ2-1 TRBV7-3 . . CASSLDSSSYNEQFF TGTGCCAGCAGCTTGGACAGTAGCTCCTACAATGAGCAGTTCTTC
TRBJ1-2 TRBV27 once TRBD1 CASSLSLDRVVTHGYTF TGTGCCAGCAGTTTATCACTAGACAGGGTGGTAACTCATGGCTACACCTTC
TRBJ2-7 TRBV11-2 . . CASSLTFGGNAPGQYF TGTGCCAGCAGCTTAACATTTGGCGGGAACGCGCCAGGGCAGTACTTC
TRBJ2-5 TRBV14 . TRBD1 CASSPGQGRETQYF TGTGCCAGCAGCCCGGGACAGGGGAGAGAGACCCAGTACTTC
TRBJ2-7 TRBV5-6 . TRBD2 CASSSGLGGYEQYF TGTGCCAGCAGCTCGGGACTAGGAGGCTACGAGCAGTACTTC
TRBJ2-7 TRBV6-5 . TRBD1 CASSYTMDRSSYEQYF TGTGCCAGCAGTTACACCATGGACAGGTCTTCCTACGAGCAGTACTTC